This TCR beta chain was captured in a study of blood T cell repertoires in COVID-19. Study summary: The samples span acute and convalescent COVID-19 from the United States, Italy and Spain. T cells, B-cell-depleted T cells, or PBMCs provided the cDNA or gDNA that served as material.

As handled by the study authors: By means of reference gene primer amplification, nucleated cell counts were estimated. The protocol was immunoSEQ multiplex PCR, while the TCRdb copy is restricted to in-frame clones and leaves out a portion. The V and J calls and clone size come from that table; D and trimming were worked out from the DNA. Of about 55,000 clones listed, about nine tenths are singletons. CDR1 and CDR2 from the germline V gene are SGHRS and YFSETQ. Trimming stripped 8 bases from V and 4 bases from J, with 18 bases between. The CDR3 sequence is 14 residues long. J is TRBJ1-2 and V is TRBV5-1; D not certain. Sequenced material: peripheral blood. This receptor was obtained from a man of 80 years or more with acute or convalescent COVID-19. The CDR3 loop is CARKESIPFYGYTF. CDR3 sequence (DNA): TGCGCCAGAAAAGAAAGCATACCTTTCTATGGCTACACCTTC.